These 8 T cell receptor beta chains were sequenced from one sample in a study of cytomegalovirus exposure and HLA in healthy donors. Vbeta (60) and Jbeta (13) primers were used in the PCR. Some clones are missing from TCRdb's copy, which holds only in-frame ones; the method was immunoSEQ multiplex PCR. The profile shows 150,000 to 200,000 clones, approximately 85% of them singletons. Sequenced sample: PBMCs. Receptors originate from a girl under 18 in good health and CMV-seropositive.

This clone has more than one count but fewer than ten. This rearrangement joins TRBV10-3 to TRBJ2-3, with 10 nucleotides matching TRBD2. Trimming at V came to 3 bases and at J to 4 bases, leaving 10 bases not matched to a gene. CDR3 length: 17 residues. Per the germline V gene, CDR1 is ENHRY and CDR2 is SYGVKD. For the CDR3, the DNA is TGTGCCATCAGTGAAAGTGAGGGACTAGCGTTAGCAGATACGCAGTATTTT. It translates to CAISESEGLALADTQYF.

The chain is built from TRBV6-1 and TRBJ1-5; 9 nucleotides agree with TRBD1. Per germline, CDR1 MNHNS and CDR2 SASEGT. V trimming: 8 bases; J trimming: 7 bases; junction bases outside the gene matches: 12. CDR3 length: 15 residues. The CDR3 DNA follows: TGTGCCAGCGCCACTATACAGGGGGCTAAACAGCCCCAGCATTTT. It translates to CASATIQGAKQPQHF.

The sample holds one count of this clone. J is TRBJ1-2 and V is TRBV25-1, with D unresolved. From germline, CDR1 is MGHDK and CDR2 SYGVNS. Trimming took 5 bases from V and 6 from J, leaving 13 bases between them. The CDR3 runs to 13 residues. Here the CDR3 reads CASSLGGQDGYTF. In DNA, the CDR3 is TGTGCCAGCAGTTTGGGAGGGCAGGATGGCTACACCTTC.

The chain combines TRBV5-1 with TRBJ1-3; the D is unclear. This CDR3 has 13 amino acids. With 3 bases removed from V and 0 bases from J, the gap between germline ends came to 4 bases. CDR1 is SGHRS and CDR2 is YFSETQ in the germline V gene. The CDR3 reads CASSSISGNTIYF. CDR3 DNA sequence: TGCGCCAGCAGCTCCATCTCTGGAAACACCATATATTTT.

V and J are TRBV5-5 and TRBJ1-2, with TRBD1 identical over 10 bases. The CDR3 contains 15 residues. Germline trimming cut 5 bases from V and 6 bases from J; bases unmatched to any gene: 10. Per the germline V gene, CDR1 is SGHKS and CDR2 is YYEKEE (reference sequence). For the CDR3, the DNA is TGTGCCAGCAGGCTTCCGGGACAGGGGATAGATGGCTACACCTTC. Amino acid sequence: CASRLPGQGIDGYTF.

This sequence joins TRBV12-5 and TRBJ1-2; D perhaps matches TRBD1 (5 bases). Trimming stripped 2 bases from V and 4 bases from J, with 14 bases between. The CDR3 spans 15 residues. The V gene's germline CDR1 is LGHNT and CDR2 FRNRAP. The CDR3 DNA reads TGTGCTAGTGGTTTGTCAGGGTGGCGGAGCTATGGCTACACCTTC. This translates into CASGLSGWRSYGYTF.

The chain uses TRBV6-5 and TRBJ1-1, with no clear D. V lost 8 bases and J 0 bases, leaving 4 bases between the germline ends. The CDR3 spans 11 residues. Looked up from germline, CDR1 is MNHEY and CDR2 is SVGAGI. This CDR3 is CASVMNTEAFF. The CDR3 DNA follows: TGTGCCAGCGTTATGAACACTGAAGCTTTCTTT.

The V call is TRBV7-9, the J call TRBJ2-3; tentative D call: TRBD1 (6 bases). This CDR3 is built from 16 residues. V was cut by 5 bases and J by 7 bases, with 22 bases left in between. The germline V gene has CDR1 SEHNR and CDR2 FQNEAQ (reference sequence). The CDR3 loop is CASSPWGRGEVNTQYF. The DNA for the CDR3 is TGTGCCAGCAGCCCCTGGGGCAGGGGAGAGGTGAATACGCAGTATTTT.